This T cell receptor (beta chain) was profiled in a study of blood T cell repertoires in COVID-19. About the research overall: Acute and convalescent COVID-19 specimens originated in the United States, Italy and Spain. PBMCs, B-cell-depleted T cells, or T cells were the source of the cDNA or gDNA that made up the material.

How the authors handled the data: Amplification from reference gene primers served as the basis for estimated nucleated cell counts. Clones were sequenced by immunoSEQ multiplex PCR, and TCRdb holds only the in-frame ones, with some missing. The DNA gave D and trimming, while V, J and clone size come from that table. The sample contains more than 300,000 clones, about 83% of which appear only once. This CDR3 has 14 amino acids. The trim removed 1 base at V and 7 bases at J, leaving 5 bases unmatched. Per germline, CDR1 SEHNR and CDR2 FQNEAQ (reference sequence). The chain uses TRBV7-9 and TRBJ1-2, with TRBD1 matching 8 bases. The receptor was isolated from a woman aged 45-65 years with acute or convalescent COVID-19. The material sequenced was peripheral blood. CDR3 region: CASSLGQGWGGYTF. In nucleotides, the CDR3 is TGTGCCAGCAGCTTAGGACAGGGGTGGGGTGGCTACACCTTC.